These 25 T cell receptor beta chains were sequenced from one sample in a study of cytomegalovirus exposure and HLA in healthy donors. The PCR employed 60 Vbeta primers together with 13 Jbeta primers. Generated by immunoSEQ multiplex PCR, the TCRdb table keeps only in-frame clones and is missing some. The table records around 170,000 clones, over 60% of them present only once. Sequenced sample: PBMCs. Receptors were obtained from a man aged 35 to 55 in good health and CMV-seronegative.

The chain links TRBV30 to TRBJ2-7; the D is unclear. The CDR3 is made up of 12 amino acids. Deletions cut 1 base from V and 1 base from J, with 5 bases between. Per the germline V gene, CDR1 is GTSNPN and CDR2 is SVGIG (reference sequence). For the CDR3, the DNA is TGTGCCTGGAGTGGCGATTCCTACGAGCAGTACTTC. Its translation: CAWSGDSYEQYF. The full variable domain, in which reference TRBV30 and TRBJ2-7 provide the parts outside the CDR3, is SQTIHQWPATLVQPVGSPLSLECTVEGTSNPNLYWYRQAAGRGLQLLFYSVGIGQISSEVPQNLSASRPQDRQFILSSKKLLLSDSGFYLCAWSGDSYEQYFGPGTRLTVT.

The CDR3 loop is CASSQEAAGGDGYTF. Written as DNA, the CDR3 is TGTGCCAGCAGCCAAGAAGCCGCGGGGGGGGATGGCTACACCTTC. The chain joins TRBV4-2 to TRBJ1-2; TRBD1 might be the D (5 bases). The CDR3 is 15 residues long. V was clipped by 0 bases and J by 6 bases, with 14 bases between them. Per germline, CDR1 LGHNA and CDR2 YNFKEQ.

This clone has only a few counts. V gene TRBV19 combines with J gene TRBJ1-1, with D uncertain. Trimming stripped 6 bases from V and 2 bases from J, with 4 bases between. The CDR3 length is 11 residues. Germline V gene data show CDR1 as LNHDA and CDR2 as SQIVND (reference sequence). This CDR3 reads CASSPNTEAFF. The CDR3 nucleotides are TGTGCCAGTAGCCCTAACACTGAAGCTTTCTTT.

The chain employs TRBV19 and TRBJ1-4, with D uncertain. The CDR3 has 17 residues. Germline assignment: CDR1 LNHDA and CDR2 SQIVND (reference sequence). V lost 5 bases and J 2 bases, leaving 18 bases between the germline ends. CDR3 in amino acids: CASSPLVRASTNEKLFF. CDR3 DNA: TGTGCCAGTAGTCCCCTAGTGAGGGCCTCCACTAATGAAAAACTGTTTTTT.

This rearrangement joins TRBV30 to TRBJ2-7, with D possibly matching TRBD1 (6 bases). CDR1 GTSNPN and CDR2 SVGIG come from the germline V gene (reference sequence). The V end lost 3 bases, the J end lost 4 bases, and 10 bases lay between the germline ends. The CDR3 covers 12 residues. The CDR3 spells CAWRTGPYEQYF. CDR3 in DNA: TGTGCCTGGAGAACAGGGCCGTACGAGCAGTACTTC.

The genes are TRBV2 and TRBJ2-1; 9 nucleotides line up with TRBD2. Germline trimming cut 6 bases from V and 5 bases from J; bases unmatched to any gene: 11. Germline CDR1 reads SNHLY; CDR2 reads FYNNEI. CDR3 size: 16 residues. For the CDR3, the DNA is TGTGCCAGCAGATCTTTAGCGGGAGCCCGCCACAATGAGCAGTTCTTC. Amino acid sequence: CASRSLAGARHNEQFF.

This chain joins TRBV18 and TRBJ1-1, with 7 positions matching TRBD1. This CDR3 is built from 16 residues. Germline V lookup: CDR1 KGHSH, CDR2 LQKENI. V lost 4 bases to trimming and J lost 0 bases; unmatched junction nucleotides: 8. The chain's CDR3 is CASSRGQTSMNTEAFF. The CDR3 region has the DNA TGTGCCAGCTCACGGGGACAGACGAGTATGAACACTGAAGCTTTCTTT.

The DNA of the CDR3 is TGCAGCGCCTCGGGACAGGGGGCTTATGGCTACACCTTC. Translating it yields CSASGQGAYGYTF. The chain has TRBV29-1 and TRBJ1-2, with 12 bases identical to TRBD1. With 7 bases clipped from V and 5 bases from J, the junction kept 5 bases outside the gene matches. CDR1 is SQVTM, CDR2 ANQGSEA, per germline. CDR3 length: 13 residues. Looking up the rest from reference TRBV29-1 and TRBJ1-2 gives the full variable domain: SAVISQKPSRDICQRGTSLTIQCQVDSQVTMMFWYRQQPGQSLTLIATANQGSEATYESGFVIDKFPISRPNLTFSTLTVSNMSPEDSSIYLCSASGQGAYGYTFGSGTRLTVV.

V is TRBV7-2 and J is TRBJ2-3; TRBD2 might be the D (5 bases). The CDR3 is made up of 13 amino acids. CDR1 is SGHTA and CDR2 is FQGNSA in the germline V gene. Trimming cost V 5 bases and J 5 bases, with 11 bases left between them. CDR3 sequence: CASSPLRGDTQYF. The DNA for the CDR3 is TGTGCCAGCAGCCCCCTTCGGGGAGATACGCAGTATTTT.

This rearrangement joins TRBV9 to TRBJ2-6, with 8 bases identical to TRBD1. V shed 0 bases and J 1 base; nucleotides not matched to a gene: 9. The CDR3 runs 19 residues. CDR1 and CDR2 from the germline V gene are SGDLS and YYNGEE. DNA of the CDR3: TGTGCCAGCAGCGTAGATACAGGGGGGTTAGGATCTGGGGCCAACGTCCTGACTTTC. It specifies CASSVDTGGLGSGANVLTF.

The chain combines TRBV29-1 with TRBJ1-5; weak D call: TRBD1 (6 bases). Looked up from germline, CDR1 is SQVTM and CDR2 is ANQGSEA. The CDR3 length is 13 residues. V was shortened by 4 bases and J by 0 bases, with 7 bases between the two germline ends. Here the CDR3 DNA reads TGCAGCGTTGTGGGGGCTAGCAATCAGCCCCAGCATTTT. Protein: CSVVGASNQPQHF.

This clone was detected only a few times. The chain employs TRBV7-9 and TRBJ1-1; 7 nucleotides agree with TRBD1. Germline-derived CDR1 and CDR2 are SEHNR and FQNEAQ (reference sequence). The CDR3 is made up of 15 amino acids. The trim removed 5 bases at V and 3 bases at J, leaving 9 bases unmatched. The DNA of the CDR3 is TGTGCCAGCAGCCAGTACAGGGGACCGGACACTGAAGCTTTCTTT. As protein: CASSQYRGPDTEAFF.

The count of this clone is one. The genes are TRBV9 and TRBJ1-5, with 9 positions matching TRBD1. Per the germline V gene, CDR1 is SGDLS and CDR2 is YYNGEE. This CDR3 spans 15 amino acids. Losses at the gene ends were 5 bases for V and 8 bases for J; bases not matched to a gene: 11. CDR3 in DNA: TGTGCCAGCAGTTATGGACAGGGGCCCGGGGAGCCCCAGCATTTT. Translating it yields CASSYGQGPGEPQHF.

The DNA for the CDR3 is TGTGCCAGCAGCTTAGGTTGGGGACAGGGGTCAGATACGCAGTATTTT. It is translated as CASSLGWGQGSDTQYF. This chain connects TRBV7-9 to TRBJ2-3, with TRBD1 matching over 10 bases. Germline trimming cut 1 base from V and 4 bases from J; bases unmatched to any gene: 5. The CDR3 consists of 16 residues. The germline gives CDR1 SEHNR, CDR2 FQNEAQ (reference sequence).

The chain couples TRBV21-1 to TRBJ2-7; whether TRBD1, the table's D call, matches the DNA was not checked. TRBV21-1 is recorded as a pseudogene. The length of the CDR3 is 15 residues. Here the CDR3 DNA reads TGTGCCAGCAGCAAACCCTACAGGGGGCGCAGCGAGCAGTACTTC. Protein: CASSKPYRGRSEQYF.

The rearrangement links TRBV7-9 to TRBJ1-6; TRBD1 is a possible D gene (6 bases). Germline CDR1 SEHNR, CDR2 FQNEAQ (reference sequence). The CDR3 consists of 14 residues. The V end lost 5 bases, the J end lost 9 bases, and 14 bases lay between the germline ends. The CDR3 region has the DNA TGTGCCAGCAGCAAAGACAGGATGGGTTCACCCCTCCACTTT. It yields the protein CASSKDRMGSPLHF.

V gene TRBV5-5 combines with J gene TRBJ2-3; TRBD2 matches 10 bases. Trimming removed 5 bases from V and 5 bases from J; junction bases left unmatched: 14. Germline CDR1 and CDR2: SGHKS and YYEKEE (reference sequence). The CDR3 covers 17 residues. Here the CDR3 DNA reads TGTGCCAGCAGTTTTCGCCATCTAGCGGGAGTTCGAGATACGCAGTATTTT. Translated, it gives CASSFRHLAGVRDTQYF.

This clone was seen a few times. The chain links TRBV5-6 to TRBJ2-1; 9 nucleotides line up with TRBD1. CDR1 SGHDT and CDR2 YYEEEE come from the germline V gene. J lost 9 bases, V lost 4 bases, and 8 bases had no gene match. The CDR3 has 14 residues. The CDR3 is CASSGRQGVGEQFF. CDR3 nucleotide sequence: TGTGCCAGCAGCGGTAGACAGGGGGTGGGTGAGCAGTTCTTC.

The chain recombines TRBV4-1 with TRBJ2-7; possible D gene TRBD1, 5 bases. V dropped 0 bases and J dropped 2 bases, with 11 bases sitting between them. CDR1 and CDR2 (germline): MGHRA, YSYEKL. The CDR3 is made up of 15 amino acids. CDR3 coding DNA: TGCGCCAGCAGCCAAGAACAGGAGCCGCCCTACGAGCAGTACTTC. Encoded protein: CASSQEQEPPYEQYF.

The J gene is TRBJ2-5, the V gene TRBV7-2; 8 bases match TRBD1. The V segment lost 5 bases and the J segment 3 bases; nucleotides outside the gene matches: 5. Germline lookup yields CDR1 SGHTA and CDR2 FQGNSA. The CDR3 spans 14 residues. CDR3 coding DNA: TGTGCCAGCAGCCTCGACAGGGGAAAAGAGACCCAGTACTTC. Protein: CASSLDRGKETQYF.

The chain couples TRBV29-1 to TRBJ2-5; maybe TRBD2 (5 bases). Germline values: CDR1 SQVTM, CDR2 ANQGSEA. V lost 2 bases to trimming and J lost 3 bases, with 10 bases between them. The CDR3 extends over 13 amino acids. CDR3 residues: CSVELAREETQYF. The CDR3 DNA is TGCAGCGTTGAATTGGCGCGGGAAGAGACCCAGTACTTC.

The DNA of the CDR3 is TGTGCCAGCAGGCGGGGCAGCCAGAACACTGAAGCTTTCTTT. Translating it yields CASRRGSQNTEAFF. V is TRBV2 and J is TRBJ1-1, with a possible D match to TRBD1 (5 bases). V was trimmed by 6 bases and J by 1 base, leaving 12 bases between them. Germline lookup yields CDR1 SNHLY and CDR2 FYNNEI. The CDR3 extends over 14 amino acids.

V gene TRBV7-8 combines with J gene TRBJ1-1; 8 bases map to TRBD1. CDR1 is SGHVS and CDR2 is FQNEAQ in the germline V gene. This CDR3 has 12 amino acids. After removal of 5 bases from V and 9 bases from J, the junction contained 5 bases not matched to a gene. The CDR3 loop is CASSLRTGKAFF. The CDR3 DNA is TGTGCCAGCAGCCTCCGGACAGGGAAAGCTTTCTTT.

The chain employs TRBV6-1 and TRBJ1-1; unclear D gene. The CDR3 runs 14 residues. V lost 5 bases to trimming and J lost 0 bases, with 10 bases between them. CDR1 MNHNS and CDR2 SASEGT come from the germline V gene. In DNA, the CDR3 is TGTGCCAGCAGTCAAACTGAGGTGAACACTGAAGCTTTCTTT. This codes for CASSQTEVNTEAFF.

The chain is built from TRBV29-1 and TRBJ1-2; D is unclear. V lost 4 bases, J lost 1 base, and 10 bases lay in between. The CDR3 contains 13 residues. Germline V gene sequence: CDR1 SQVTM, CDR2 ANQGSEA. CDR3 DNA sequence: TGCAGCGTTGTGGCCATTGTTAACTATGGCTACACCTTC. Translated, it gives CSVVAIVNYGYTF. Full variable domain (remainder filled in from reference TRBV29-1 and TRBJ1-2): SAVISQKPSRDICQRGTSLTIQCQVDSQVTMMFWYRQQPGQSLTLIATANQGSEATYESGFVIDKFPISRPNLTFSTLTVSNMSPEDSSIYLCSVVAIVNYGYTFGSGTRLTVV.